This T cell receptor beta chain was found in a study of cytomegalovirus exposure and HLA in healthy donors. Study results and limitations: In an earlier analysis, most TCR beta V segments were productive about 87% or about 30% of the time.

Points on this clone: The antigen remains undetermined.

Germline values: CDR1 SGHDT, CDR2 YYEEEE. V shed 0 bases and J shed 5 bases, with 15 bases lying between them. The CDR3 covers 15 residues. PCR primers comprised 60 Vbeta and 13 Jbeta primers. Measured with immunoSEQ multiplex PCR; TCRdb has only the in-frame clones, and not every one. The sample consists of some 130,000 clones, approximately 68% of them appearing once. The material sequenced was PBMCs. The receptor was derived from a man younger than 40 in good health and CMV-seropositive. The chain uses TRBV5-6 and TRBJ2-7, with a tentative D call TRBD1 (7 bases). The CDR3 here is CASSLGGGTVDEQYF. Written as DNA, the CDR3 is TGTGCCAGCAGCTTGGGAGGCGGGACAGTTGACGAGCAGTACTTC.